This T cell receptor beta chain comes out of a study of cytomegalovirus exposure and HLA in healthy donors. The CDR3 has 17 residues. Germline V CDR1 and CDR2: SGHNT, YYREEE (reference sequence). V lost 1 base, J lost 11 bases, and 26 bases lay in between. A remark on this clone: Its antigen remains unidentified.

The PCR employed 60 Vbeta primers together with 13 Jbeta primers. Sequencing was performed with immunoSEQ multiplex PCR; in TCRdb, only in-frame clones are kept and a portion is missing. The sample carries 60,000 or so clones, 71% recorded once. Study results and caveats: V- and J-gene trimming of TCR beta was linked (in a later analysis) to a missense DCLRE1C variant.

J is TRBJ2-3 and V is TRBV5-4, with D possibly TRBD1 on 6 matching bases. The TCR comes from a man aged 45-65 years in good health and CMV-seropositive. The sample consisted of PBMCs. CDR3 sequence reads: CASSLPLSGVSGIGQYF. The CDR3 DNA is TGTGCCAGCAGCTTGCCGCTCTCAGGGGTATCCGGGATAGGGCAGTATTTT.